Below are 3 T cell receptor beta chains sequenced from a single sample in a study of blood T cell repertoires in COVID-19 (dated by TCRdb to 2020 to 2021). The library was generated by the immunoSEQ multiplex PCR assay. This is the immuneACCESS table as TCRdb keeps it, with only in-frame sequences that have V and J called. A part of the clones is gone; compared with another copy, unresolved V genes explain less than half, and the rest is unexplained. The sample table shows approximately 210,000 clones, and 88% are seen once. The ten top clones hold approximately 4.4% of the sample. The specimen sequenced was peripheral blood. Receptors originate from a human donor in a cohort sampled during active COVID-19.

This clone was seen a few times. The chain has TRBV5-8 and TRBJ1-5; D gene unclear. This CDR3 spans 16 amino acids. Germline V CDR1 and CDR2: SGHTS, YDEGEE. V was clipped by 4 bases and J by 3 bases, with 17 bases between them. The CDR3 sequence: CASSTYPTGSNQPQHF. The CDR3 coding sequence is TGTGCCAGCAGCACATACCCCACGGGTTCCAATCAGCCCCAGCATTTT.

V is TRBV7-9 and J is TRBJ1-2; D unclear. The length of the CDR3 is 15 residues. The ends were cut back, 4 bases at V and 3 bases at J, with 15 bases in the middle. The germline gives CDR1 SEHNR, CDR2 FQNEAQ (reference sequence). Here the CDR3 reads CASSSLIGEHYGYTF. The CDR3 DNA follows: TGTGCCAGCAGCTCCCTGATCGGGGAACACTATGGCTACACCTTC.

CDR3 nucleotide sequence: TGTGCCTGGAGTTCGCAGGGTCATTACAACGAGCAGTACTTC. Translated: CAWSSQGHYNEQYF. V usage is TRBV30 and J usage is TRBJ2-7; D possibly corresponds to TRBD1 (5 bases). CDR3 length equals 14 residues. V shed 2 bases and J shed 5 bases, with 16 bases lying between them. Germline V lookup: CDR1 GTSNPN, CDR2 SVGIG (reference sequence).